These 2 T cell receptor beta chains were sequenced from one sample in a study of T cells in women clearing cervical HPV infection. This table comes from immunoSEQ multiplex PCR, and its TCRdb copy is limited to in-frame clones, with some not included. The table gives more than 30,000 clones; the top ten clones make up 1.7% of it. Specimen: blood buffy coat. The receptors originated from a woman between 18 and 70 years old with a cervical HPV16 infection that either progressed to CIN3+ or cleared (not recorded which).

In the case of this clone: The read gets to within 3 residues of the CDR3 end, and the germline J gene fills in the rest. The chain employs TRBV5-1 and TRBJ1-1; 8 bases are shared with TRBD1. V shed 0 bases, J shed 5 bases, and the junction held 3 bases outside the gene matches. The CDR3 is 14 amino acids. Germline V lookup: CDR1 SGHRS, CDR2 YFSETQ. The CDR3 DNA, read in part, is TGCGCCAGCAGCTTGGCAGGGGGCGGGACTGAA. It specifies CASSLAGGGTE. The CDR3 in full is CASSLAGGGTEAFF.

In the case of this clone: The read gets to within 3 residues of the CDR3 end, and the germline J gene fills in the rest. Other DNA sequences in the same sample also yield this CDR3. The chain carries TRBV18 and TRBJ2-7; TRBD1 agrees at 8 bases. The CDR3 loop spans 14 amino acids. The ends lost 6 bases at V and 2 bases at J; junction bases unmatched: 6. CDR1 and CDR2 (germline): KGHSH, LQKENI. Incomplete CDR3 DNA: TGTGCCAGCTCCCCGCCGGACAGGGCCTACGAG. Its protein product is CASSPPDRAYE. The full CDR3 reads CASSPPDRAYEQYF.